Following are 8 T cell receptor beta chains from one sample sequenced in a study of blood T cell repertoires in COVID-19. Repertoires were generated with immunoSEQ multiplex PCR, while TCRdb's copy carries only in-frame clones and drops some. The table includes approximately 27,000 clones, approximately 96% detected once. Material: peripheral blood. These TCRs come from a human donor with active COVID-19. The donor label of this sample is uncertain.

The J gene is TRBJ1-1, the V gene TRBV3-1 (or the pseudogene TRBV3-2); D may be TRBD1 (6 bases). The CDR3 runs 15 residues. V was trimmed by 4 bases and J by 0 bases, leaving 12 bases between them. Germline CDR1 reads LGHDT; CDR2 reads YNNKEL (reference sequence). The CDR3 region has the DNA TGTGCCAGCAGCCCCATGGACAGCATGAACACTGAAGCTTTCTTT. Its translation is CASSPMDSMNTEAFF.

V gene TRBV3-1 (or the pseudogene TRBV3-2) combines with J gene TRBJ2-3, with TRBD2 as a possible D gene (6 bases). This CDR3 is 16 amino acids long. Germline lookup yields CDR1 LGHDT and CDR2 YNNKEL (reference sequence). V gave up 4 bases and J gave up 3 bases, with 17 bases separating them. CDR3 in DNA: TGTGCCAGCAGCCTTAACCGACTAGGGAGGACAGATACGCAGTATTTT. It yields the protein CASSLNRLGRTDTQYF.

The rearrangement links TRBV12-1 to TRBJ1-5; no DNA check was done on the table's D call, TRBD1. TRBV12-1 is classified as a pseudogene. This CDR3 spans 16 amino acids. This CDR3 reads CASSPPRQGFYQPQHF. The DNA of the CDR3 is TGTGCCAGCAGCCCCCCCCGACAGGGATTCTATCAGCCCCAGCATTTT.

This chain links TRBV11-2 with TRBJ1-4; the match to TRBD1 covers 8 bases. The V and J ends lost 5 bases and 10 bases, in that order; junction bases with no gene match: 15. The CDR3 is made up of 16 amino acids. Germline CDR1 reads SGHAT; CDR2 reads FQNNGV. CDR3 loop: CASSPPARTGSGKLFF. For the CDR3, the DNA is TGTGCCAGCAGCCCCCCGGCGCGGACAGGGTCTGGAAAACTGTTTTTT.

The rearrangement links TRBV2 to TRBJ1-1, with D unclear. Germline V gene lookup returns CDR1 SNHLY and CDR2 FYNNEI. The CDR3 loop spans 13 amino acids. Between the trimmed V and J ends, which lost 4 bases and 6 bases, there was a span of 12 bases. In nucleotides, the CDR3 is TGTGCCAGCAGTGTAAGACAAGGCGCTGAAGCTTTCTTT. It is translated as CASSVRQGAEAFF.

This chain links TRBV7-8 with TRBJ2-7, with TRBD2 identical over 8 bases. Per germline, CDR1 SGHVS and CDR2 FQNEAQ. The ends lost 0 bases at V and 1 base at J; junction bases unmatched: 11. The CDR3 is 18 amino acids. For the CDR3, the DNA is TGTGCCAGCAGCTTAGCGGGAGGTAGACTAGCGCGATCCTACGAGCAGTACTTC. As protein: CASSLAGGRLARSYEQYF.

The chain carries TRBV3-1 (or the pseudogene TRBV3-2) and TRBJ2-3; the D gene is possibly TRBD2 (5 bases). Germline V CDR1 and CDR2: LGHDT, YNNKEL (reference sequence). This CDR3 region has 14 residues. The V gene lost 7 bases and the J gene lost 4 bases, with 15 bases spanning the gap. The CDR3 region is CASMEEFGADTQYF. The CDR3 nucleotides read TGTGCCAGCATGGAGGAGTTCGGCGCAGATACGCAGTATTTT.

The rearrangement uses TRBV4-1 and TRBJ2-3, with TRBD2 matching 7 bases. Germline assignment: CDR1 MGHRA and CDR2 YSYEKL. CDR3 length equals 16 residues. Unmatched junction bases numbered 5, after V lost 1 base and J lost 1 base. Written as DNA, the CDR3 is TGCGCCAGCAGCCAAGGAATTACTAGCGGCACAGATACGCAGTATTTT. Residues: CASSQGITSGTDTQYF.